Presented here are 30 T cell receptor beta chains from one specimen sequenced in a study of shared clonotypes between healthy human individuals. Cells designated naive CD8 were CD45RO-negative and were positively selected for CCR7, with terminally differentiated effector memory CD45RA+ cells excluded. Only in-frame clones appear in the TCRdb table, and some are missing; sequencing was by immunoSEQ multiplex PCR. The sample holds some 2 million clones; about 95% are singletons and the top ten take roughly 1.1%. Sequenced sample: naive CD8+ T cells sorted from blood. Receptor source: a man between 18 and 35 years old in good health.

This chain joins TRBV28 and TRBJ1-5; the D is unclear. In germline, CDR1 is MDHEN, CDR2 SYDVKM. Deletions cut 7 bases from V and 0 bases from J, with 16 bases between. The CDR3 consists of 16 residues. CDR3 in amino acids: CASNPPPLYSNQPQHF. In nucleotides, the CDR3 is TGTGCCAGCAACCCCCCCCCACTTTATAGCAATCAGCCCCAGCATTTT.

This chain links TRBV27 with TRBJ1-4; D is possibly TRBD1 (5 bases). Germline CDR1 is MNHEY and CDR2 is SMNVEV (reference sequence). Trimming shortened V by 5 bases and J by 8 bases, and 12 bases separated the two germline ends. The CDR3 covers 13 residues. CDR3 region: CASSPAGDEKLFF. CDR3 coding DNA: TGTGCCAGCAGTCCCGCCGGGGACGAAAAACTGTTTTTT.

The rearrangement joins TRBV7-2 to TRBJ2-3; D may be TRBD2 (6 bases). The germline V gene has CDR1 SGHTA and CDR2 FQGNSA. The CDR3 has 15 amino acids. Trimming shortened V by 5 bases and J by 0 bases, and 12 bases separated the two germline ends. The CDR3 region is CASSPWAGSTDTQYF. In DNA, the CDR3 is TGTGCCAGCAGCCCATGGGCGGGAAGCACAGATACGCAGTATTTT.

CDR3 sequence (DNA): TGTGCCAGCAGCTTAGATGCGGCAGGGACAGGTTATTCTAACTATGGCTACACCTTC. This encodes CASSLDAAGTGYSNYGYTF. This chain uses TRBV11-2 with TRBJ1-2; 8 bases are a match to TRBD1. Germline V CDR1 and CDR2: SGHAT, FQNNGV. V was clipped by 0 bases and J by 0 bases; unmatched bases: 12. The CDR3 is 19 residues long.

This chain joins TRBV27 and TRBJ2-2, with 10 bases fitting TRBD2. Germline V gene data show CDR1 as MNHEY and CDR2 as SMNVEV (reference sequence). The J segment lost 0 bases and the V segment lost 8 bases, leaving 9 bases of the junction unmatched. This CDR3 is 17 amino acids long. The CDR3 spells CASPLSGREANTGELFF. The CDR3 nucleotides read TGTGCCAGCCCCCTAAGCGGGAGGGAGGCGAACACCGGGGAGCTGTTTTTT.

V usage is TRBV5-6 and J usage is TRBJ2-1; 15 bases line up with TRBD2. V shed 4 bases, J shed 1 base, and the junction held 6 bases outside the gene matches. The CDR3 contains 18 residues. The germline V gene has CDR1 SGHDT and CDR2 YYEEEE. The CDR3 spells CASSTGLAGGWSYNEQFF. CDR3 nucleotide sequence: TGTGCCAGCAGCACGGGACTAGCGGGGGGTTGGTCCTACAATGAGCAGTTCTTC.

The genes are TRBV30 and TRBJ2-1, with 7 bases that match TRBD1. The CDR3 runs to 13 residues. Germline-derived CDR1 and CDR2 are GTSNPN and SVGIG (reference sequence). Trimming cost V 0 bases and J 10 bases; bases outside gene matches: 6. CDR3 in DNA: TGTGCCTGGAGTGTACCGATAGGGGGCGAGCAGTTCTTC. Translating gives CAWSVPIGGEQFF.

The chain couples TRBV9 to TRBJ2-7; the D call may be TRBD1 or TRBD2 (7 bases each). CDR3 size: 16 residues. Germline CDR1 reads SGDLS; CDR2 reads YYNGEE. V was trimmed by 0 bases and J by 5 bases, leaving 18 bases between them. This CDR3 is CASSVGVAGTGDEQYF. The CDR3 nucleotides read TGTGCCAGCAGCGTAGGGGTAGCGGGCACAGGGGACGAGCAGTACTTC.

The chain combines TRBV7-2 with TRBJ1-3; no clear D gene. Between the trimmed V and J ends, which lost 8 bases and 0 bases, there was a span of 14 bases. Germline CDR1 SGHTA, CDR2 FQGNSA. The CDR3 sequence is 15 residues long. CDR3 nucleotide sequence: TGTGCCAGCCGCCCAGGACTGACCTCTGGAAACACCATATATTTT. Encoded protein: CASRPGLTSGNTIYF. Combining the CDR3 with reference TRBV7-2 and TRBJ1-3 gives the whole variable domain GAGVSQSPSNKVTEKGKDVELRCDPISGHTALYWYRQSLGQGLEFLIYFQGNSAPDKSGLPSDRFSAERTGGSVSTLTIQRTQQEDSAVYLCASRPGLTSGNTIYFGEGSWLTVV.

The J gene is TRBJ2-7, the V gene TRBV7-9; weak D call: TRBD1 (6 bases). The V gene lost 1 base and the J gene lost 3 bases, with 10 bases spanning the gap. The CDR3 runs 14 residues. Germline V gene sequence: CDR1 SEHNR, CDR2 FQNEAQ (reference sequence). The CDR3 here is CASSLEVRGYEQYF. The CDR3 nucleotides read TGTGCCAGCAGCTTAGAAGTCAGGGGCTACGAGCAGTACTTC.

This rearrangement joins TRBV7-9 to TRBJ2-5; 14 bases line up with TRBD2. V trimming: 5 bases; J trimming: 5 bases; junction bases outside the gene matches: 7. CDR3 length: 16 amino acids. The germline CDR1 and CDR2 sequences are SEHNR and FQNEAQ (reference sequence). The CDR3 DNA follows: TGTGCCAGCAGCCCGGGACTAGCGGGGGTCTTGGAGACCCAGTACTTC. It encodes CASSPGLAGVLETQYF.

The chain employs TRBV5-4 and TRBJ1-1, with 10 bases aligning to TRBD1. This CDR3 is built from 15 residues. The V segment lost 4 bases and the J segment 1 base; nucleotides outside the gene matches: 4. Per germline, CDR1 SGHNT and CDR2 YYREEE (reference sequence). The CDR3 loop is CASSVDRGPNTEAFF. CDR3 nucleotides: TGTGCCAGCAGCGTCGACAGGGGGCCGAACACTGAAGCTTTCTTT.

The J gene is TRBJ2-7, the V gene TRBV7-9, with D unclear. V was cut by 6 bases and J by 3 bases, with 12 bases left in between. This CDR3 comprises 13 residues. Germline CDR1 SEHNR, CDR2 FQNEAQ (reference sequence). The CDR3 loop is CASRADLNYEQYF. For the CDR3, the DNA is TGTGCCAGCAGAGCTGACTTAAACTACGAGCAGTACTTC.

The chain recombines TRBV9 with TRBJ1-5; D is possibly TRBD1 (6 bases). CDR1 and CDR2 (germline): SGDLS, YYNGEE. V gave up 7 bases and J gave up 0 bases, with 14 bases separating them. This CDR3 has 15 amino acids. This CDR3 is CASSKDSTSNQPQHF. The CDR3 coding sequence is TGTGCCAGCTCCAAGGACAGTACTAGCAATCAGCCCCAGCATTTT.

The chain employs TRBV7-2 and TRBJ2-7, with 9 nucleotides matching TRBD1. Germline CDR1 reads SGHTA; CDR2 reads FQGNSA. V was pared by 5 bases and J by 4 bases, with 9 bases of the junction left unmatched. This CDR3 contains 15 residues. The CDR3 here is CASSAPGQGSYEQYF. The DNA of the CDR3 is TGTGCCAGCAGCGCTCCGGGACAGGGCTCGTACGAGCAGTACTTC.

V usage is TRBV11-2 and J usage is TRBJ1-1, with D possibly TRBD1 on 5 matching bases. V was trimmed by 0 bases and J by 0 bases, leaving 14 bases between them. Germline V lookup: CDR1 SGHAT, CDR2 FQNNGV. The CDR3 spans 17 residues. The CDR3 DNA reads as TGTGCCAGCAGCTTAGAGATCGGGCCAGGGATGAACACTGAAGCTTTCTTT. Translation: CASSLEIGPGMNTEAFF.

The J gene is TRBJ2-5, the V gene TRBV6-1; D not certain. There are 17 residues in the CDR3. Deletions cut 3 bases from V and 1 base from J, with 18 bases between. From germline, CDR1 is MNHNS and CDR2 SASEGT. The CDR3 DNA is TGTGCCAGCAGTGAGGGCCTGGTGCGGCAGCCCCAAGAGACCCAGTACTTC. It is translated as CASSEGLVRQPQETQYF.

A single count supports this clone. The sample has other DNA sequences that encode this CDR3 too. V and J are TRBV19 and TRBJ2-5, with unresolved D. Germline loops: CDR1 LNHDA, CDR2 SQIVND (reference sequence). The CDR3 extends over 13 amino acids. Trimming removed 5 bases from V and 3 bases from J, with 10 bases in between. The CDR3 bases are TGTGCCAGTAGTCTGGACGGAGAAGAGACCCAGTACTTC. Its protein is CASSLDGEETQYF.

Note on this clone: Other nucleotide sequences in the sample specify the same CDR3. This chain joins TRBV6-6 and TRBJ1-2, with TRBD1 matching 10 bases. Germline V gives CDR1 MNHNY, CDR2 SVGAGI (reference sequence). The length of the CDR3 is 15 residues. Losses at the gene ends were 2 bases for V and 2 bases for J; bases not matched to a gene: 2. CDR3 loop: CASSYTGQGNYGYTF. Here the CDR3 DNA reads TGTGCCAGCAGTTACACGGGACAGGGGAACTATGGCTACACCTTC.

On this clone itself: An end of the junction does not agree with germline; a read error may underlie this. The sample holds other DNA sequences that translate to the same CDR3. The V call is TRBV7-7, the J call TRBJ2-7, with 12 bases fitting TRBD1. The CDR3 extends over 15 amino acids. Germline V gene sequence: CDR1 SSHAT, CDR2 FNYEAQ (reference sequence). CDR3 protein: CASSPGTGGSYEQYF. In nucleotides, the CDR3 is TGTGCTAGCAGCCCCGGGACAGGGGGCAGCTACGAGCAGTACTTC.

A remark on this clone: Other DNA sequences within the sample encode an identical CDR3. This sequence joins TRBV30 and TRBJ2-3; 8 bases line up with TRBD2. Per germline, CDR1 GTSNPN and CDR2 SVGIG (reference sequence). The V segment lost 0 bases and the J segment 6 bases; nucleotides outside the gene matches: 8. The CDR3 length is 15 residues. In DNA, the CDR3 is TGTGCCTGGAGTGTACTCGCGGGAGGAGGGGATACGCAGTATTTT. Translated: CAWSVLAGGGDTQYF. The variable domain in full, completed from reference TRBV30 and TRBJ2-3, reads SQTIHQWPATLVQPVGSPLSLECTVEGTSNPNLYWYRQAAGRGLQLLFYSVGIGQISSEVPQNLSASRPQDRQFILSSKKLLLSDSGFYLCAWSVLAGGGDTQYFGPGTRLTVL.

The chain couples TRBV6-1 to TRBJ1-1; D gene ambiguous. This CDR3 spans 15 amino acids. Germline CDR1 and CDR2: MNHNS and SASEGT. Trimming removed 4 bases from V and 4 bases from J, with 16 bases in between. The CDR3 nucleotides are TGTGCCAGCAGTGGAGTAGACGGGTGGGGCACTGAAGCTTTCTTT. Protein sequence: CASSGVDGWGTEAFF.

CDR3: CASSVRDYHPLWIYF. CDR3 DNA: TGTGCCAGCAGTGTCAGGGACTACCACCCTTTGTGGATCTACTTC. The chain couples TRBV28 to TRBJ2-7, with TRBD2 matching over 7 bases. V lost 5 bases and J lost 13; bases outside the gene matches: 20. The CDR3 length is 15 residues. Germline loops: CDR1 MDHEN, CDR2 SYDVKM.

This clone was seen just once. The chain uses TRBV28 and TRBJ2-7; D ambiguous. Trimming shortened V by 9 bases and J by 0 bases, and 18 bases separated the two germline ends. In germline, CDR1 is MDHEN, CDR2 SYDVKM. This CDR3 comprises 15 residues. The CDR3 here is CASSSLRLSSYEQYF. The DNA for the CDR3 is TGTGCCAGTAGTAGTTTGAGGCTTAGCTCCTACGAGCAGTACTTC.

The V call is TRBV19, the J call TRBJ1-2, with D unclear. This CDR3 has 12 residues. The germline V gene encodes CDR1 LNHDA and CDR2 SQIVND (reference sequence). V gave up 5 bases and J gave up 8 bases, with 12 bases separating them. Here the CDR3 DNA reads TGTGCCAGTAGTCCCGGTCTAAAGGGCTACACCTTC. Its protein is CASSPGLKGYTF.

This chain links TRBV27 with TRBJ2-2; 8 nucleotides match TRBD2. CDR3 length equals 17 residues. V gave up 1 base and J gave up 2 bases; unmatched junction bases: 6. The V gene's germline CDR1 is MNHEY and CDR2 SMNVEV (reference sequence). CDR3 nucleotide sequence: TGTGCCAGCAGTTTATTGACAGCGGGGGCTAACACCGGGGAGCTGTTTTTT. It yields the protein CASSLLTAGANTGELFF.

The V gene is TRBV11-2, the J gene TRBJ2-7, with a weak D call TRBD2 (6 bases). V gave up 8 bases and J gave up 1 base, with 9 bases separating them. CDR3 length: 12 residues. Per germline, CDR1 SGHAT and CDR2 FQNNGV. CDR3 nucleotides: TGTGCCAGCGCGGGGACTTCCTACGAGCAGTACTTC. It yields the protein CASAGTSYEQYF. Drawing the rest from reference TRBV11-2 and TRBJ2-7, the complete variable domain is EAGVAQSPRYKIIEKRQSVAFWCNPISGHATLYWYQQILGQGPKLLIQFQNNGVVDDSQLPKDRFSAERLKGVDSTLKIQPAKLEDSAVYLCASAGTSYEQYFGPGTRLTVT.

The chain combines TRBV9 with TRBJ1-1; a weak D match, TRBD1 (6 bases). Germline CDR1 is SGDLS and CDR2 is YYNGEE. The CDR3 is made up of 14 amino acids. Between the trimmed V and J ends, which lost 0 bases and 8 bases, there was a span of 14 bases. In DNA, the CDR3 is TGTGCCAGCAGCGTAGCAGGGGCGGCTGGGGAAGCTTTCTTT. This encodes CASSVAGAAGEAFF.

V usage is TRBV7-2 and J usage is TRBJ1-2, with 9 bases aligning to TRBD1. V lost 3 bases and J lost 4; bases outside the gene matches: 6. Germline assignment: CDR1 SGHTA and CDR2 FQGNSA. This CDR3 comprises 15 residues. The CDR3, as DNA: TGTGCCAGCAGCTTGGTGACAGGGGGGTCCTATGGCTACACCTTC. Protein sequence: CASSLVTGGSYGYTF.

The chain employs TRBV10-2 and TRBJ1-1, with 8 positions matching TRBD1. The CDR3 is made up of 13 amino acids. CDR1 is WSHSY and CDR2 is SAAADI in the germline V gene. The V gene end was trimmed by 7 bases and the J gene end by 6 bases; junction bases not matched to a gene: 7. CDR3 bases: TGCGCCAGCACCCAGGACAGGGTCGCTGAAGCTTTCTTT. Translation gives CASTQDRVAEAFF.